The 15 T cell receptor beta chains reported below all come from one sample, sequenced in a study of T-cell memory formation after mild COVID-19 (dated by TCRdb to the early 2020s). Libraries were built with 5' RACE. The sample was run on an Illumina NovaSeq 6000. The public sequencing data were trimmed at Q25 with fastp and processed into clonotypes with MiXCR by TCRdb, which kept only in-frame beta chains. Entries that share a CDR3 protein sequence are merged under the most common genes and DNA. This sample gives hundreds of thousands of distinct CDR3 sequences in total; roughly 20% of them show up just once. The biggest ten clones account for 12% of the sample. Sequenced sample: PBMCs or a T cell subset sorted from them (not recorded which). All receptors derive from an adult woman who had mild COVID-19 (a few samples of this study predate the infection). The sample titles of this study are shuffled in the database, so cell type and time point are left out; the donor was told from shared clones.

There are a few counts of this clonotype. The chain joins TRBV4-1 to TRBJ1-2, with D perhaps TRBD1 (6 bases). The germline V gene encodes CDR1 MGHRA and CDR2 YSYEKL. The V gene lost 4 bases and the J gene lost 8 bases, with 20 bases spanning the gap. This CDR3 region has 15 residues. The CDR3 region is CASSLSGGARMGYTF. CDR3 DNA sequence: TGCGCCAGCAGCCTATCGGGGGGGGCGCGTATGGGCTACACCTTC.

This clonotype was picked up a small number of times. This chain joins TRBV6-2 or TRBV6-3 and TRBJ2-3, with D perhaps matching TRBD2 (6 bases). The V end lost 2 bases, the J end lost 5 bases, and 14 bases lay between the germline ends. There are 15 residues in the CDR3. The germline V gene encodes CDR1 MNHEY and CDR2 SVGEGT. The CDR3 DNA reads TGTGCCAGCAGTTACGGAGGGGTAGTAATAGATACGCAGTATTTT. Translating it yields CASSYGGVVIDTQYF.

This clonotype appeared a few times. The gene calls are TRBV5-1 and TRBJ1-4; 7 positions agree with TRBD1. CDR1 is SGHRS, CDR2 YFSETQ, per germline. V lost 6 bases and J lost 4; bases outside the gene matches: 6. The CDR3 covers 14 residues. Written as DNA, the CDR3 is TGCGCCAGCAATGACGGGACAGATAATGAAAAACTGTTTTTT. Translating it yields CASNDGTDNEKLFF.

This clonotype showed up just a few times. The chain combines TRBV24-1 with TRBJ2-3; D may match TRBD1 or TRBD2 (6 bases each). This CDR3 is 13 amino acids long. Trimming pared 7 bases from V and 4 bases from J, leaving 11 bases between. Germline lookup yields CDR1 KGHDR and CDR2 SFDVKD. The chain's CDR3 is CATSKRGADTQYF. In nucleotides, the CDR3 is TGTGCCACCAGCAAAAGGGGGGCAGATACGCAGTATTTT.

The sample holds one count of this clonotype. The chain employs TRBV4-1 and TRBJ2-1, with D hard to call. Germline CDR1 reads MGHRA; CDR2 reads YSYEKL. CDR3 length: 15 amino acids. V was cut by 6 bases and J by 4 bases, with 16 bases left in between. The CDR3 DNA sequence: TGCGCCAGCAGGCCCTTTCTGACCCCGTACAATGAGCAGTTCTTC. This translates into CASRPFLTPYNEQFF.

Only a few counts were recorded for this clonotype. The chain is built from TRBV6-6 and TRBJ2-1; 10 bases line up with TRBD2. The germline CDR1 and CDR2 sequences are MNHNY and SVGAGI (reference sequence). The CDR3 runs 15 residues. Trimming at V came to 6 bases and at J to 3 bases, leaving 5 bases not matched to a gene. The CDR3 spells CASSQTSGLYNEQFF. CDR3 coding DNA: TGTGCCAGCAGCCAGACTAGCGGGCTCTACAATGAGCAGTTCTTC.

This clonotype has at least ten counts. The chain links TRBV6-5 to TRBJ2-1; 10 nucleotides align to TRBD2. V gave up 5 bases and J gave up 6 bases; unmatched junction bases: 4. Germline V lookup: CDR1 MNHEY, CDR2 SVGAGI. The CDR3 consists of 14 residues. CDR3 in amino acids: CASSLLAGSNEQFF. The CDR3, as DNA: TGTGCCAGCAGTCTACTAGCGGGAAGCAATGAGCAGTTCTTC.

This clonotype came up a few times. The V and J genes are TRBV6-1 and TRBJ2-5; D remains unclear. V was cut by 4 bases and J by 1 base, with 10 bases left in between. CDR1 is MNHNS, CDR2 SASEGT, per germline. This CDR3 comprises 14 residues. The CDR3 is CASSVGLIQETQYF. In DNA form, the CDR3 reads TGTGCCAGCAGTGTAGGGCTGATCCAAGAGACCCAGTACTTC.

The genes are TRBV19 and TRBJ2-7; D gene unclear. V was shortened by 5 bases and J by 6 bases, with 11 bases between the two germline ends. Germline values: CDR1 LNHDA, CDR2 SQIVND (reference sequence). The CDR3 loop spans 12 amino acids. This CDR3 reads CASSSASTEQYF. The CDR3 coding sequence is TGTGCCAGTAGTTCGGCCTCTACCGAGCAGTACTTC.

This sequence joins TRBV29-1 and TRBJ2-7; TRBD1 is a possible D gene (6 bases). V lost 6 bases to trimming and J lost 5 bases, with 11 bases between them. CDR1 is SQVTM, CDR2 ANQGSEA, per germline. This CDR3 has 11 amino acids. The CDR3 here is CSVYRANEQYF. CDR3 coding DNA: TGCAGCGTATACAGGGCGAACGAGCAGTACTTC.

This clonotype has a handful of counts. V gene TRBV9 combines with J gene TRBJ2-1; no clear D gene. Trimming stripped 4 bases from V and 3 bases from J, with 11 bases between. CDR1 and CDR2 from the germline V gene are SGDLS and YYNGEE. This CDR3 is built from 14 residues. The CDR3 protein is CASSLADDYNEQFF. The CDR3 region has the DNA TGTGCCAGCAGCTTGGCGGACGACTACAATGAGCAGTTCTTC.

The chain links TRBV12-3 or TRBV12-4 to TRBJ2-1; 10 bases line up with TRBD2. Trimming cost V 6 bases and J 6 bases; bases outside gene matches: 8. The CDR3 has 15 residues. Written as DNA, the CDR3 is TGTGCCAGCAGCCCTCGGACTAGCGGACCCAATGAGCAGTTCTTC. Translation gives CASSPRTSGPNEQFF.

The DNA of the CDR3 is TGTGCCAGCAGTTTTCGGGAGGTCGATGAGCAGTTCTTC. It encodes CASSFREVDEQFF. This sequence joins TRBV12-3 or TRBV12-4 and TRBJ2-1; 7 nucleotides align to TRBD2. V shed 3 bases and J 8 bases; nucleotides not matched to a gene: 4. The CDR3 consists of 13 residues.

This clonotype was observed a handful of times. The J gene is TRBJ2-7, the V gene TRBV11-3, with D unresolved. Trimming removed 0 bases at V and 4 bases at J, with 7 bases between. Germline CDR1 and CDR2: SGHNT and YENEEA. This CDR3 has 13 residues. The CDR3 region has the DNA TGTGCCAGCAGCTTAGAGCACCGGTACGAGCAGTACTTC. Amino acid sequence: CASSLEHRYEQYF.

The chain employs TRBV12-3 or TRBV12-4 and TRBJ1-5; TRBD1 matches at 8 bases. This CDR3 spans 13 amino acids. The J segment lost 3 bases and the V segment lost 6 bases, leaving 1 base of the junction unmatched. The CDR3: CASRGQANQPQHF. The CDR3 DNA reads as TGTGCCAGCAGGGGACAGGCCAATCAGCCCCAGCATTTT.